This TCR beta chain came from a study of shared clonotypes between healthy human individuals. Study background: The cohort had two women and a few men, ages 18 to 49.

Study observations and caveats: Owing to a small donor count, the genetic and exposure-history diversity represented was limited. Tissue TCR repertoires likely differ from these blood-only repertoires.

J gave up 6 bases and V 4 bases, and 9 bases lay outside the gene matches. This CDR3 is built from 15 residues. CDR1 is MGHDK, CDR2 SYGVNS, per germline. For this clone: The target antigen is unknown.

DNA from unsorted PBMC was sequenced on ten immunoSEQ deep assay plates. Only in-frame clones appear in the TCRdb table, and some are missing; sequencing was by immunoSEQ multiplex PCR. The data show about 520,000 clones, 78% seen once. Material for sequencing was PBMCs. This rearrangement joins TRBV25-1 to TRBJ2-1; TRBD1 aligns across 7 bases. The TCR was taken from a woman aged 40-49 years in good health. Some clones in this sample may be carry-over from other donors' samples. This CDR3 reads CASSGETGYFNEQFF. The CDR3 bases are TGTGCCAGCAGTGGAGAGACAGGGTACTTCAATGAGCAGTTCTTC.